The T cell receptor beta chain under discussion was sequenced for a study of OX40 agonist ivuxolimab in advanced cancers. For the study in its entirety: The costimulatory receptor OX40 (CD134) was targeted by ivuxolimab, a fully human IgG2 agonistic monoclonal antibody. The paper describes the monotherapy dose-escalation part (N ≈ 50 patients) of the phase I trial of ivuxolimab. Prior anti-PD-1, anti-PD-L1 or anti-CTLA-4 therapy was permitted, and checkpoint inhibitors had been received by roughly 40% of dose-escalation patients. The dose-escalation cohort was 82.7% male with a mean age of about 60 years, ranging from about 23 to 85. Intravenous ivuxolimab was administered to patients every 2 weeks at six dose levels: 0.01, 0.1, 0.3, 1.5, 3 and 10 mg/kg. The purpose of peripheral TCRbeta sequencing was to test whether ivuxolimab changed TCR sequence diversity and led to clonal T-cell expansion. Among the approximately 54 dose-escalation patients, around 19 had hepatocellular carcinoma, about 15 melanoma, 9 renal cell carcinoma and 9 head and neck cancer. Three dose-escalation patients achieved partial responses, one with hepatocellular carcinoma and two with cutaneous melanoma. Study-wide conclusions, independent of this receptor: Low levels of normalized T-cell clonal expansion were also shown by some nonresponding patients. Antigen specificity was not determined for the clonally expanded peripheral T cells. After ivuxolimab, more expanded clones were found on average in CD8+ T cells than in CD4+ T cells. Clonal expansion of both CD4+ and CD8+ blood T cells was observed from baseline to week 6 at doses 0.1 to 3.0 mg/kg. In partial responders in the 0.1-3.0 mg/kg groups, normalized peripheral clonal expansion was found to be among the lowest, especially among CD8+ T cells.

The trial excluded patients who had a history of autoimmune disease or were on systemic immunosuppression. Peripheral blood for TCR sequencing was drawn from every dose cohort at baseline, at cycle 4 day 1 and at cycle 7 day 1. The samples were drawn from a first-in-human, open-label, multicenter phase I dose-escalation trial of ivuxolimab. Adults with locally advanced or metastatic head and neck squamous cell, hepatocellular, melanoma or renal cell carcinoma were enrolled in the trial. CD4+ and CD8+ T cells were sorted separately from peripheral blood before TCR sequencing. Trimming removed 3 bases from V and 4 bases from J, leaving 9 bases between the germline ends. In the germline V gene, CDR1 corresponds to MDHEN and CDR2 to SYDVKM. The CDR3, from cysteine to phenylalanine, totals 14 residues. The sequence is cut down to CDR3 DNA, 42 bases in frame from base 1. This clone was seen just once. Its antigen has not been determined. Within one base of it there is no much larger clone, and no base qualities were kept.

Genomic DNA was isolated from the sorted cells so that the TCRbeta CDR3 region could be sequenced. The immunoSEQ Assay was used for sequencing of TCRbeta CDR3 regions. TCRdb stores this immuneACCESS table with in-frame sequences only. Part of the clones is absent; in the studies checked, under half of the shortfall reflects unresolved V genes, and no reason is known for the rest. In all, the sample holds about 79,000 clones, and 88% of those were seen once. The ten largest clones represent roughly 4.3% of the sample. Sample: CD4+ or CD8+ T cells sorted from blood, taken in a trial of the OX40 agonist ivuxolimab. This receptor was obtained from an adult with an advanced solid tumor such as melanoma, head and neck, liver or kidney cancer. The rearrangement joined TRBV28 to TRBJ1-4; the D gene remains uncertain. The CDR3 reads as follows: CASSFGSFNEKLFF. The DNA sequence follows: TGTGCCAGCAGTTTTGGGAGTTTTAATGAAAAACTGTTTTTT.